Listed here is a single T cell receptor (beta chain). These data belong to a study of CD8 T cells in Susac syndrome. Blood CD8+ and CD4+ T cells underwent high-throughput TCR beta sequencing. Healthy donors were controls matched for age and sex. TEMRA cells underwent FACS enrichment and CD8+ and CD4+ T cells underwent negative isolation. Random-hexamer reverse transcription was applied to roughly 0.45 to 1 ug RNA. An immunoSEQ multiplex PCR amplified TCR beta CDR3 over 54 Vbeta and 13 Jbeta. TCRdb reprocessed the immunoSEQ multiplex PCR reads via MiXCR and lists one record per CDR3 protein. The sample has over 100,000 distinct CDR3 sequences; about 93% are singletons. This CDR3 contains 17 residues. V shed 1 base and J 4 bases; nucleotides not matched to a gene: 12. Germline assignment: CDR1 LGHDT and CDR2 YNNKEL (reference sequence).

Sequencing was performed on CD4+ T cells from PBMCs. The receptor's source is a human donor in good health. The rearrangement links TRBV3-1 to TRBJ2-7; the match to TRBD2 covers 8 bases. Written as DNA, the CDR3 is TGTGCCAGCAGCCAAGCGGGGGGGGGACTAGTTCCGTACGAGCAGTACTTC. It encodes CASSQAGGGLVPYEQYF.